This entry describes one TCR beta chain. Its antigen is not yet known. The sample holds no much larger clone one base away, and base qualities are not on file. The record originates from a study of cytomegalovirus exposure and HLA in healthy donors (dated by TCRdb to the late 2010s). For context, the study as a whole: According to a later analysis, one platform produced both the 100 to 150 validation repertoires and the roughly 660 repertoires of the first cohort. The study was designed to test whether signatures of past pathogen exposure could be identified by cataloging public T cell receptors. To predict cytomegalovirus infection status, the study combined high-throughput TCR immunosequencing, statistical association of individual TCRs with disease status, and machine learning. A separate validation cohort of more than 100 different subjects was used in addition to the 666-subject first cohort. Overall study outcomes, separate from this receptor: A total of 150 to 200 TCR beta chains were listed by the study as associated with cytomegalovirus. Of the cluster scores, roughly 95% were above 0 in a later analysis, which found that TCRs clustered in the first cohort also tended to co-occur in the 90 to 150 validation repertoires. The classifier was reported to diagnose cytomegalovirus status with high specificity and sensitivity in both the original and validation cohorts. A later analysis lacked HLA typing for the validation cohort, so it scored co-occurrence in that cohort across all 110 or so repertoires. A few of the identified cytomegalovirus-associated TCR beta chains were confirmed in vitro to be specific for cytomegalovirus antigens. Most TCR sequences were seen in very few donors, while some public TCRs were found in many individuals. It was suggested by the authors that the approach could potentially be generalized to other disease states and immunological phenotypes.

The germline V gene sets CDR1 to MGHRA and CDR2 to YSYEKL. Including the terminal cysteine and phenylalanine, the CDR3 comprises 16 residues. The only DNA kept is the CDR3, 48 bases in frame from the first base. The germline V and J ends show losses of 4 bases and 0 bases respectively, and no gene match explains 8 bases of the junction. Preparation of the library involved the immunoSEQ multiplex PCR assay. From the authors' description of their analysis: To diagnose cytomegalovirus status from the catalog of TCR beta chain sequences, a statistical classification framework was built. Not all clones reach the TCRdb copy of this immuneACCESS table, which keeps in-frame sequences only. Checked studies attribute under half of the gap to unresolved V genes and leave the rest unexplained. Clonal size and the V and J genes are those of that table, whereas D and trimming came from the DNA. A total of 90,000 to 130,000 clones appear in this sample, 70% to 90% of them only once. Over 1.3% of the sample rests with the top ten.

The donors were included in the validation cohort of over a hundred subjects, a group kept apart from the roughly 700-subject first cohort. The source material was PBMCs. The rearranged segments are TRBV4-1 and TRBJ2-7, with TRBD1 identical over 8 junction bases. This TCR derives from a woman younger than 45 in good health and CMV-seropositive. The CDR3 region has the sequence CASSPIRQGLSYEQYF. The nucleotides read TGCGCCAGCAGCCCCATACGACAGGGGCTCTCCTACGAGCAGTACTTC.